This TCR beta chain came from a study of shared clonotypes between healthy human individuals. With 5 bases removed from V and 0 bases from J, the gap between germline ends came to 13 bases. Germline-derived CDR1 and CDR2 are SGHRS and YFSETQ. The CDR3 loop spans 15 amino acids. Assay used: immunoSEQ multiplex PCR; TCRdb lists only in-frame clones, some missing. This sample has over 1.4 million clones, with 95% to 97% found just once. The TCR was taken from a man under 40 in good health. The chain combines TRBV5-1 with TRBJ2-3, with D hard to call. Sequenced sample: naive CD4+ T cells sorted from blood. Noted subset: CD45RA+ positively selected. Here the CDR3 DNA reads TGCGCCAGCAGGGCGGAAACCTATAGCACAGATACGCAGTATTTT. The encoded protein is CASRAETYSTDTQYF.